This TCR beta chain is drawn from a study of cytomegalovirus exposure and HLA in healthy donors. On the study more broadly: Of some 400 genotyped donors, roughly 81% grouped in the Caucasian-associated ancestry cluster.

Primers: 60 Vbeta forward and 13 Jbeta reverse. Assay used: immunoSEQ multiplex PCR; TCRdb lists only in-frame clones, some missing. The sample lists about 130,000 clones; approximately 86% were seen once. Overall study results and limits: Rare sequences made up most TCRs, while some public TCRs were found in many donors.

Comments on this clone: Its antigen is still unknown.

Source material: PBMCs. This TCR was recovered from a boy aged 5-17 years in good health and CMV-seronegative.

CDR3 sequence: CAWREGRTSRSPLHF. The CDR3 coding sequence is TGTGCCTGGAGGGAGGGTAGGACCTCGAGATCACCCCTCCACTTT. The V gene is TRBV30, the J gene TRBJ1-6; no reliable D call. The CDR3 is 15 residues long. Trimming took 3 bases from V and 10 from J, leaving 19 bases between them. Germline V gene lookup returns CDR1 GTSNPN and CDR2 SVGIG (reference sequence).